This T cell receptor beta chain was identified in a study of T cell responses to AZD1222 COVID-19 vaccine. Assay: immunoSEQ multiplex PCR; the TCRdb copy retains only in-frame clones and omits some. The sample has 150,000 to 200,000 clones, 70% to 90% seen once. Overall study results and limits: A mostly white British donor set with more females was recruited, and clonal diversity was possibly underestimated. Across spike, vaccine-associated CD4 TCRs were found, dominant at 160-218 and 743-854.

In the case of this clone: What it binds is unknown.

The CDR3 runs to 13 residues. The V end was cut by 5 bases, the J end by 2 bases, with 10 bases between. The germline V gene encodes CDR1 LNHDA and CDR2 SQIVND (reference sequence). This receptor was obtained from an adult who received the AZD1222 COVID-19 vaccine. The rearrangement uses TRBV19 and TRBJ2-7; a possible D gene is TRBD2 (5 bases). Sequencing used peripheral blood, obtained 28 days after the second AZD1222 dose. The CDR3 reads CASSPAGPYEQYF. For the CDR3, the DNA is TGTGCCAGTAGTCCCGCGGGCCCCTACGAGCAGTACTTC.